This entry concerns a single T cell receptor beta chain. Its target is not known. This record comes from a study of T-cell reconstitution after alpha-beta-depleted transplantation in children. Study results and limitations: In patients about two months after transplant, alpha-beta T cells reportedly arose from several hundred expanded graft clones. Once a year had passed after transplant, T-cell counts and diversity came mostly from newly produced T cells. Surviving recipient T cells and thymic progenitors accounted for the high day-60 TCRbeta diversity observed in some patients.

TCRbeta library preparation incorporated unique molecular identifiers. TCRdb re-called the PCR reads with MiXCR, one entry per CDR3 protein. The sample lists approximately 1,000,000 distinct CDR3 sequences; less than 30% were seen once. The CDR3 contains 13 residues. V was pared by 2 bases and J by 6 bases, with 9 bases between. This sample comprised PBMCs, mostly from graft donor cells, obtained 360 days after TCRalphabeta/CD19-depleted stem cell transplant. The receptor was derived from a boy under two years old who had a stem cell transplant for SCID, so the T cells may come from the graft donor. This chain joins TRBV12-3 or TRBV12-4 and TRBJ2-3; unclear D gene. CDR3 in amino acids: CASSLPPADTQYF. Here the CDR3 DNA reads TGTGCCAGCAGTTTACCGCCGGCGGATACGCAGTATTTT.